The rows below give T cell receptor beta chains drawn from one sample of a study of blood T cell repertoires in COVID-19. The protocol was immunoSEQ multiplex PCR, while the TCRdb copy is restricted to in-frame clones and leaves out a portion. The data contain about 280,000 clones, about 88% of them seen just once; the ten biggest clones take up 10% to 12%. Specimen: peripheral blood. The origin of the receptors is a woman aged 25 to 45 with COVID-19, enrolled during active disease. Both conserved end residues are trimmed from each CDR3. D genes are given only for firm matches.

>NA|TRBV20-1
SATGRAGYT
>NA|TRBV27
ASRAFNEKLF
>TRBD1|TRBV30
AWKPPDRAGELF
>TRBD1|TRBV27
ASSPGQGVYLGDTQY
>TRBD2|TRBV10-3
AISDWREGRNEQF
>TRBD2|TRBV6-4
ASSDGTSGNEQF
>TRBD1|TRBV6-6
ASTGRTGLQPQH
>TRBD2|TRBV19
ASSRTSGDYNEQF
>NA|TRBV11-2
ASSLRGREHEQY
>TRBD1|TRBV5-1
ASSRRTGGEGMAYEQY
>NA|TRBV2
ASSRGTQSLRDQPQH
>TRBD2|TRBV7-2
ASSFYSGSGNTGELF
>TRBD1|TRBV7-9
ASWTGADTGELF
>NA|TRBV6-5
ASSYGGSINQPQH
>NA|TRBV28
ASSSRGALSGNTIY
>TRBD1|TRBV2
ASSRDRLSSYGYT
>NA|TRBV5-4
ASSFRGVGAGELF
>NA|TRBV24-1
ATSDFGVGDRKETQY
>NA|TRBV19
ASLSVWELF
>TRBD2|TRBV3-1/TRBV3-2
ASRGLAGPREQY
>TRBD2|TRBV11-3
ASSLGLAAYNEQF
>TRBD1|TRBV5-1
ASSRTGGRTEAF
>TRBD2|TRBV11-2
ASSLGGTSGLLSYEQY
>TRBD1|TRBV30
AWTRDRLQGTEAF
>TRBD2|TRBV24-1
APPHTAGVEEQY
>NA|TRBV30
AWSVRGNQPQH
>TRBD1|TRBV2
ASSELGQVYEQY
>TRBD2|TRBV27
ASSLYSASGYEQY
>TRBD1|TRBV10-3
ATLPGQGALGASEQY